Following are 20 T cell receptor beta chains from one sample sequenced in a study of CD8+ T cells in alopecia areata. Described treatment: oral pan-JAK inhibitor, 5-10 mg twice daily. Extracted RNA was reverse transcribed into cDNA, the sequencing template. Clones were sequenced by immunoSEQ multiplex PCR, and TCRdb holds only the in-frame ones, with some missing. In the table there are fewer than 250,000 clones, roughly two fifths of which are singletons. Sample: CD4+ T cells sorted from blood, taken around week 34, from a patient treated with tofacitinib. The receptors derive from a human donor with alopecia areata.

This clone was picked up a small number of times. V is TRBV2 and J is TRBJ2-1; no clear D. Trimming removed 4 bases at V and 6 bases at J, with 1 base between. Germline values: CDR1 SNHLY, CDR2 FYNNEI. The CDR3 runs 10 residues. CDR3 nucleotides: TGTGCCAGCAGTGTCAATGAGCAGTTCTTC. It specifies CASSVNEQFF.

This clone was counted only a few times. V is TRBV4-1 and J is TRBJ2-1; the match to TRBD2 covers 10 bases. CDR3 length: 16 residues. V dropped 1 base and J dropped 6; count of bases not matched to a gene: 6. Germline loops: CDR1 MGHRA, CDR2 YSYEKL. The CDR3, as DNA: TGCGCCAGCAGCCAAGTAAAGGCTAGCGGGGGCAATGAGCAGTTCTTC. It translates to CASSQVKASGGNEQFF.

This clone has more than one count but fewer than ten. V gene TRBV4-2 combines with J gene TRBJ1-1; TRBD1 might be the D (6 bases). V was clipped by 4 bases and J by 6 bases, with 9 bases between them. In germline, CDR1 is LGHNA, CDR2 YNFKEQ. CDR3 length equals 12 residues. DNA for the CDR3: TGTGCCAGCAGCCTGAAGGGGGCTGAAGCTTTCTTT. This encodes CASSLKGAEAFF.

CDR3 residues: CASSSRLCEQYF. The DNA of the CDR3 is TGTGCCAGCAGCTCAAGGTTATGCGAGCAGTACTTC. This chain connects TRBV6-1 to TRBJ2-7; D gene unclear. Germline CDR1 reads MNHNS; CDR2 reads SASEGT. V lost 6 bases and J lost 6, with 12 bases in between. This CDR3 has 12 amino acids.

This clone was seen a handful of times. CDR3 amino acids: CASGGEAQETQYF. DNA for the CDR3: TGTGCCAGCGGGGGGGAGGCCCAAGAGACCCAGTACTTC. This chain uses TRBV25-1 with TRBJ2-5, with 7 bases identical to TRBD2. Germline loops: CDR1 MGHDK, CDR2 SYGVNS. The CDR3 is 13 amino acids. After removal of 8 bases from V and 1 base from J, the junction contained 4 bases not matched to a gene.

This clone was picked up a small number of times. The CDR3 sequence: CASSLLNPGQTEAFF. CDR3 in DNA: TGTGCCAGCAGTTTACTAAACCCCGGACAGACTGAAGCTTTCTTT. The rearrangement links TRBV27 to TRBJ1-1; D is possibly TRBD1 (6 bases). This CDR3 has 15 residues. The germline V gene has CDR1 MNHEY and CDR2 SMNVEV (reference sequence). V dropped 2 bases and J dropped 5 bases, with 15 bases sitting between them.

Written as DNA, the CDR3 is TGTGCCAGCAGGACAGGGACTCAGGGCTACACCTTC. Translated, it gives CASRTGTQGYTF. The chain joins TRBV6-5 to TRBJ1-2; 7 nucleotides agree with TRBD1. There are 12 residues in the CDR3. The ends lost 6 bases at V and 8 bases at J; junction bases unmatched: 6. Germline CDR1 reads MNHEY; CDR2 reads SVGAGI.

The chain has TRBV30 and TRBJ1-4; tentative D call: TRBD1 (6 bases). This CDR3 region has 13 residues. Germline V lookup: CDR1 GTSNPN, CDR2 SVGIG (reference sequence). V was pared by 3 bases and J by 8 bases, with 13 bases between. The CDR3 protein is CAWRGGSREKLFF. The CDR3 DNA sequence: TGTGCCTGGAGAGGGGGGTCCAGGGAAAAACTGTTTTTT.

This clone occurred a few times. The chain is built from TRBV29-1 and TRBJ2-7, with TRBD2 identical over 11 bases. This CDR3 has 12 residues. CDR1 and CDR2 from the germline V gene are SQVTM and ANQGSEA. After removal of 5 bases from V and 5 bases from J, the junction contained 2 bases not matched to a gene. CDR3 in DNA: TGCAGCGTTCAGACTAGCGGGAACGAGCAGTACTTC. Translating it yields CSVQTSGNEQYF.

This sequence joins TRBV6-6 and TRBJ1-2; no firm D call. This CDR3 has 14 amino acids. Germline values: CDR1 MNHNY, CDR2 SVGAGI (reference sequence). Trimming stripped 2 bases from V and 4 bases from J, with 11 bases between. The CDR3: CASSYGEGVYGYTF. The CDR3 DNA follows: TGTGCCAGCAGTTACGGGGAGGGAGTCTATGGCTACACCTTC.

The gene calls are TRBV5-6 and TRBJ1-2; D uncertain. Germline V CDR1 and CDR2: SGHDT, YYEEEE. The CDR3 consists of 13 residues. V gave up 4 bases and J gave up 6 bases, with 13 bases separating them. The CDR3 sequence: CASSPGPEDGYTF. The DNA of the CDR3 is TGTGCCAGCAGCCCTGGGCCAGAGGATGGCTACACCTTC.

Remarks on this clone: A read error may explain this, as a much larger clone is one base away. Within the sample, other DNA sequences also encode this same CDR3. This chain joins TRBV6-1 and TRBJ1-1; no clear D. CDR1 MNHNS and CDR2 SASEGT come from the germline V gene. This CDR3 is built from 11 residues. V was shortened by 6 bases and J by 0 bases, with 2 bases between the two germline ends. CDR3 residues: CASRLNTEAFF. For the CDR3, the DNA is TGTGCCAGCAGGTTGAACACTGAAGCTTTCTTT.

This clone was counted only a few times. The chain has TRBV19 and TRBJ1-2; 7 nucleotides agree with TRBD1. CDR1 and CDR2 (germline): LNHDA, SQIVND (reference sequence). The junction had 9 bases not matched to a gene; V was cut back by 0 bases and J by 2 bases. The CDR3 has 17 amino acids. For the CDR3, the DNA is TGTGCCAGTAGTATAGATGGGATACAGGGGACCAACTATGGCTACACCTTC. Its protein product is CASSIDGIQGTNYGYTF.

The chain is built from TRBV30 and TRBJ2-5, with D possibly being TRBD2 (7 bases). The CDR3 runs to 15 residues. Per germline, CDR1 GTSNPN and CDR2 SVGIG (reference sequence). V dropped 2 bases and J dropped 4 bases, with 17 bases sitting between them. CDR3 bases: TGTGCCTGGAGTCCTAGGGGGGGGGCGCGAGAGACCCAGTACTTC. This translates into CAWSPRGGARETQYF.

V and J are TRBV19 and TRBJ1-3; a weak D match, TRBD1 (5 bases). CDR3 size: 15 residues. V was cut by 3 bases and J by 0 bases, with 9 bases left in between. In germline, CDR1 is LNHDA, CDR2 SQIVND (reference sequence). CDR3 sequence (DNA): TGTGCCAGTAGTATCGTGGGGCGCTCTGGAAACACCATATATTTT. Encoded protein: CASSIVGRSGNTIYF.

The rearrangement joins TRBV7-9 to TRBJ2-7; no reliable D call. CDR1 and CDR2 (germline): SEHNR, FQNEAQ (reference sequence). V lost 5 bases, J lost 5 bases, and 16 bases lay in between. This CDR3 region has 14 residues. CDR3 nucleotide sequence: TGTGCCAGCAGCGCACGACTGGGCCCCCACGAGCAGTACTTC. It specifies CASSARLGPHEQYF.

In its sample, this clone was seen many times. The J gene is TRBJ1-1, the V gene TRBV19; D may be TRBD1 (5 bases). Trimming removed 5 bases from V and 0 bases from J, with 7 bases in between. Germline V gene lookup returns CDR1 LNHDA and CDR2 SQIVND (reference sequence). This CDR3 is 13 amino acids long. The CDR3 loop reads CASSRGLNTEAFF. The CDR3 nucleotides are TGTGCCAGTAGTCGGGGCCTGAACACTGAAGCTTTCTTT.

The chain couples TRBV5-1 to TRBJ2-7; D is possibly TRBD2 (5 bases). CDR1 and CDR2 (germline): SGHRS, YFSETQ. The CDR3 spans 13 residues. V was pared by 0 bases and J by 2 bases, with 6 bases between. CDR3 in amino acids: CASSLGGPYEQYF. In DNA form, the CDR3 reads TGCGCCAGCAGCTTGGGCGGGCCCTACGAGCAGTACTTC.

The rearrangement joins TRBV5-6 to TRBJ1-2; 8 bases line up with TRBD1. The J segment lost 6 bases and the V segment lost 0 bases, leaving 10 bases of the junction unmatched. Per germline, CDR1 SGHDT and CDR2 YYEEEE. The CDR3 has 16 residues. CDR3 in DNA: TGTGCCAGCAGCTTGGAGTACCCAGGGGGCAGTGATGGCTACACCTTC. Its protein is CASSLEYPGGSDGYTF.

Turning to this clone: This sample also contains other DNA sequences that code for the same CDR3. The chain has TRBV14 and TRBJ2-7; a weak D match, TRBD2 (5 bases). Trimming took 0 bases from V and 7 from J, leaving 10 bases between them. From germline, CDR1 is SGHDN and CDR2 FVKESK. This CDR3 has 13 residues. For the CDR3, the DNA is TGTGCCAGCAGCCAAGATCTTCGGGGTGAGCAGTACTTC. It is translated as CASSQDLRGEQYF.